These 24 T cell receptor beta chains were all obtained from the same sample, sequenced in a study of cytomegalovirus exposure and HLA in healthy donors. Libraries were prepared by immunoSEQ multiplex PCR; TCRdb keeps only in-frame clonotypes and omits some of them. The sample holds 220,000 or so clones, less than 85% seen once. The sequencing sample was made of PBMCs. These receptors were collected from a young woman in good health and CMV-seronegative.

This chain joins TRBV2 and TRBJ2-7; no definite D call. This CDR3 is built from 15 residues. Germline-derived CDR1 and CDR2 are SNHLY and FYNNEI. Trimming pared 1 base from V and 7 bases from J, leaving 17 bases between. CDR3 region: CASSEEALVLGEQYF. For the CDR3, the DNA is TGTGCCAGCAGTGAAGAAGCGCTAGTGCTGGGGGAGCAGTACTTC.

The V gene is TRBV2, the J gene TRBJ2-7, with D possibly matching TRBD2 (5 bases). Germline CDR1 is SNHLY and CDR2 is FYNNEI. V shed 4 bases and J shed 7 bases, with 14 bases lying between them. CDR3 length: 13 residues. For the CDR3, the DNA is TGTGCCAGCAGTGTCCGGGAAGCGAGGGAGCAGTACTTC. Protein sequence: CASSVREAREQYF.

This chain connects TRBV5-1 to TRBJ1-5; TRBD1 agrees at 10 bases. Germline CDR1 and CDR2: SGHRS and YFSETQ. CDR3 length: 15 residues. The V gene end was trimmed by 3 bases and the J gene end by 6 bases; junction bases not matched to a gene: 6. Here the CDR3 reads CASSSGTGVGQPQHF. The CDR3 DNA reads as TGCGCCAGCAGCTCCGGGACAGGGGTTGGTCAGCCCCAGCATTTT.

The chain has TRBV6-5 and TRBJ2-2; D not certain. The CDR3 is 15 amino acids. The V and J ends lost 0 bases and 6 bases respectively, with 11 bases between them. Per the germline V gene, CDR1 is MNHEY and CDR2 is SVGAGI. The CDR3 region has the DNA TGTGCCAGCAGTTACTCGGACCGTTCGCCCGGGGAGCTGTTTTTT. It yields the protein CASSYSDRSPGELFF.

The chain recombines TRBV5-1 with TRBJ2-3, with 8 bases identical to TRBD1. The trim removed 5 bases at V and 9 bases at J, leaving 17 bases unmatched. The CDR3 loop spans 16 amino acids. Germline V gene data show CDR1 as SGHRS and CDR2 as YFSETQ. CDR3 loop: CASRIQGASPSSTQYF. CDR3 DNA: TGCGCCAGCAGAATTCAGGGGGCGTCCCCTAGTTCGACGCAGTATTTT. Variable domain in full (rest from reference TRBV5-1 and TRBJ2-3): KAGVTQTPRYLIKTRGQQVTLSCSPISGHRSVSWYQQTPGQGLQFLFEYFSETQRNKGNFPGRFSGRQFSNSRSEMNVSTLELGDSALYLCASRIQGASPSSTQYFGPGTRLTVL.

The chain is built from TRBV27 and TRBJ1-1; weak D call: TRBD1 (5 bases). This CDR3 is 14 amino acids long. Trimming pared 2 bases from V and 3 bases from J, leaving 10 bases between. Germline V gene data show CDR1 as MNHEY and CDR2 as SMNVEV (reference sequence). This CDR3 is CASSLTAGDTEAFF. The CDR3 DNA reads TGTGCCAGCAGTTTAACAGCGGGGGACACTGAAGCTTTCTTT.

V and J are TRBV6-6 and TRBJ2-3, with D possibly being TRBD2 (5 bases). The CDR3 is made up of 15 amino acids. CDR1 is MNHNY and CDR2 is SVGAGI in the germline V gene (reference sequence). V was shortened by 5 bases and J by 1 base, with 13 bases between the two germline ends. This CDR3 reads CASSDPPGGTDTQYF. In nucleotides, the CDR3 is TGTGCCAGCAGTGACCCGCCCGGGGGCACAGATACGCAGTATTTT.

This chain joins TRBV27 and TRBJ2-1; perhaps TRBD2 as D (6 bases). With 5 bases removed from V and 9 bases from J, the gap between germline ends came to 17 bases. Germline V gene lookup returns CDR1 MNHEY and CDR2 SMNVEV (reference sequence). The CDR3 is made up of 14 amino acids. CDR3 bases: TGTGCCAGCAGTCCCTCGGAGGGGTGGGCTGAGCAGTTCTTC. Protein product: CASSPSEGWAEQFF.

CDR3 coding DNA: TGTGCCAGCACCAGGTGGGATAACTCTGGAAACACCATATATTTT. Amino acid sequence: CASTRWDNSGNTIYF. This chain links TRBV28 with TRBJ1-3; no definite D call. In germline, CDR1 is MDHEN, CDR2 SYDVKM. Trimming stripped 7 bases from V and 0 bases from J, with 13 bases between. The CDR3 totals 15 residues. Based on the CDR3 plus reference TRBV28 and TRBJ1-3, the full variable domain is DVKVTQSSRYLVKRTGEKVFLECVQDMDHENMFWYRQDPGLGLRLIYFSYDVKMKEKGDIPEGYSVSREKKERFSLILESASTNQTSMYLCASTRWDNSGNTIYFGEGSWLTVV.

The count of this clone is one. The chain is built from TRBV4-2 and TRBJ2-3; no definite D call. Germline V lookup: CDR1 LGHNA, CDR2 YNFKEQ. Trimming removed 1 base from V and 3 bases from J, with 8 bases in between. The CDR3 has 14 residues. The CDR3 spells CASSQGVETDTQYF. CDR3 nucleotides: TGTGCCAGCAGCCAAGGAGTTGAAACAGATACGCAGTATTTT.

This clone was counted only a few times. The chain joins TRBV28 to TRBJ1-2; maybe TRBD1 (6 bases). The CDR3 runs to 13 residues. Trimming shortened V by 7 bases and J by 8 bases, and 17 bases separated the two germline ends. Germline loops: CDR1 MDHEN, CDR2 SYDVKM. This chain's CDR3 is CASTTTGLRGYTF. The CDR3 DNA sequence: TGTGCCAGCACCACTACAGGGCTTCGCGGCTACACCTTC.

This chain links TRBV10-3 with TRBJ2-5, with 8 positions matching TRBD1. Looked up from germline, CDR1 is ENHRY and CDR2 is SYGVKD. V lost 6 bases to trimming and J lost 1 base; unmatched junction nucleotides: 4. The CDR3 totals 14 residues. CDR3 DNA: TGTGCCATCAGCGACAGGGGAGCCCAAGAGACCCAGTACTTC. Residues: CAISDRGAQETQYF.

The rearrangement uses TRBV11-2 and TRBJ1-4; tentative D call: TRBD1 (6 bases). The CDR3 length is 17 residues. V shed 1 base and J shed 8 bases, with 20 bases lying between them. CDR1 and CDR2 from the germline V gene are SGHAT and FQNNGV. DNA for the CDR3: TGTGCCAGCAGCTTAGTGGCCGGGGGGGGGCTTCGGGAAAAACTGTTTTTT. Amino acid sequence: CASSLVAGGGLREKLFF.

This clone was observed a single time. V and J are TRBV5-1 and TRBJ2-5; TRBD2 agrees at 8 bases. J lost 0 bases, V lost 0 bases, and 4 bases had no gene match. The CDR3 sequence is 16 residues long. From germline, CDR1 is SGHRS and CDR2 YFSETQ. As DNA, the CDR3 is TGCGCCAGCAGCTTGGCCGGGGGGGCAAACCAAGAGACCCAGTACTTC. This gives the protein CASSLAGGANQETQYF.

The chain combines TRBV27 with TRBJ1-1; no clear D. The V end was cut by 5 bases, the J end by 1 base, with 8 bases between. CDR3 length: 13 amino acids. The germline V gene encodes CDR1 MNHEY and CDR2 SMNVEV (reference sequence). The CDR3 loop is CASSQNENTEAFF. In nucleotides, the CDR3 is TGTGCCAGCAGTCAGAACGAGAACACTGAAGCTTTCTTT.

The V gene is TRBV5-1, the J gene TRBJ1-2; weak D call: TRBD1 (5 bases). The CDR3 loop spans 16 amino acids. Germline-derived CDR1 and CDR2 are SGHRS and YFSETQ. The V end was cut by 4 bases, the J end by 6 bases, with 22 bases between. The CDR3 region is CASSLLGAGGTDGYTF. In DNA, the CDR3 is TGCGCCAGCAGCCTGCTTGGGGCCGGGGGAACGGATGGCTACACCTTC.

In this sample, this clone turned up a few times. The rearrangement links TRBV9 to TRBJ2-7, with a weak D call TRBD2 (6 bases). V lost 4 bases to trimming and J lost 2 bases, with 16 bases between them. There are 15 residues in the CDR3. The germline gives CDR1 SGDLS, CDR2 YYNGEE. The CDR3 loop reads CASSLGGAVTYEQYF. CDR3 bases: TGTGCCAGCAGCCTAGGAGGGGCCGTAACCTACGAGCAGTACTTC.

The genes are TRBV9 and TRBJ2-2, with TRBD1 matching 7 bases. The V gene's germline CDR1 is SGDLS and CDR2 YYNGEE. This CDR3 has 13 residues. Trimming cost V 6 bases and J 8 bases; bases outside gene matches: 7. DNA for the CDR3: TGTGCCAGCAACAGGGGACGTAAAGGGGAGCTGTTTTTT. Protein: CASNRGRKGELFF.

The V call is TRBV15, the J call TRBJ1-4; D remains ambiguous. The length of the CDR3 is 14 residues. CDR1 is LNHNV, CDR2 YYDKDF, per germline (reference sequence). With 1 base removed from V and 3 bases from J, the gap between germline ends came to 6 bases. The CDR3: CATSRVGPNEKLFF. DNA of the CDR3: TGTGCCACCAGCAGAGTAGGACCTAATGAAAAACTGTTTTTT.

The V call is TRBV7-9, the J call TRBJ2-4; TRBD1 might be the D (5 bases). Trimming took off 2 bases at V and 9 bases at J, with 11 bases between the two ends. CDR3 length: 13 residues. CDR1 and CDR2 from the germline V gene are SEHNR and FQNEAQ (reference sequence). The chain's CDR3 is CASSLSDIPIQYF. The DNA of the CDR3 is TGTGCCAGCAGCTTATCGGACATCCCCATTCAGTACTTC.

The genes are TRBV25-1 and TRBJ1-2; D possibly corresponds to TRBD1 (5 bases). Germline V gives CDR1 MGHDK, CDR2 SYGVNS. The ends were cut back, 4 bases at V and 10 bases at J, with 16 bases in the middle. This CDR3 has 13 amino acids. The chain's CDR3 is CASSVGGSLDYTF. The CDR3 region has the DNA TGTGCCAGCAGTGTGGGGGGTTCGTTGGACTACACCTTC.

V and J are TRBV5-8 and TRBJ2-5, with 8 positions matching TRBD1. Germline loops: CDR1 SGHTS, CDR2 YDEGEE. The V and J ends lost 0 bases and 5 bases, in that order; junction bases with no gene match: 6. This CDR3 has 15 residues. The DNA for the CDR3 is TGTGCCAGCAGCTTGGTGGACAGGGTGGGTGAGACCCAGTACTTC. Translation gives CASSLVDRVGETQYF.

The chain uses TRBV10-3 and TRBJ2-3; 11 positions agree with TRBD2. Germline assignment: CDR1 ENHRY and CDR2 SYGVKD. With 3 bases clipped from V and 0 bases from J, the junction kept 5 bases outside the gene matches. The CDR3 contains 17 residues. The CDR3 region has the DNA TGTGCCATCAGTGATTTTAGCGGGAGGGCTAGCACAGATACGCAGTATTTT. It is translated as CAISDFSGRASTDTQYF.

This clone was seen only a few times. The CDR3 sequence is CASSLMGQGSDYGYTF. DNA for the CDR3: TGTGCCAGCAGTTTAATGGGACAGGGATCTGACTATGGCTACACCTTC. The chain carries TRBV27 and TRBJ1-2, with 9 bases lining up with TRBD1. The germline V gene encodes CDR1 MNHEY and CDR2 SMNVEV (reference sequence). V shed 2 bases and J 3 bases; nucleotides not matched to a gene: 7. There are 16 residues in the CDR3.